This T cell receptor (beta chain) was captured in a study of OX40 agonist ivuxolimab in advanced cancers. Study-level background: Ivuxolimab was a fully human IgG2 agonistic monoclonal antibody targeting the costimulatory receptor OX40 (CD134). The paper reports the monotherapy dose-escalation portion (N of about 50 patients) of the phase I ivuxolimab trial. Among the approximately 50 dose-escalation patients, about 20 had hepatocellular carcinoma, roughly 15 melanoma, 9 renal cell carcinoma and 9 head and neck cancer. Prior anti-PD-1, anti-PD-L1 or anti-CTLA-4 therapy was permitted, and checkpoint inhibitors had been received by about two fifths of dose-escalation patients. Three dose-escalation patients achieved partial responses, one with hepatocellular carcinoma and two with cutaneous melanoma. The purpose of peripheral TCRbeta sequencing was to test whether ivuxolimab changed TCR sequence diversity and led to clonal T-cell expansion. Intravenous ivuxolimab was administered to patients every 2 weeks at six dose levels: 0.01, 0.1, 0.3, 1.5, 3 and 10 mg/kg. In the dose-escalation cohort, 65% to 90% of patients were male, and the mean age was around 60 years, with a range of about 23 to 85. What the work shows at the level of the full study, not this receptor alone: The antigen specificity of the peripheral T cells that underwent clonal expansion was not determined. After ivuxolimab, more expanded clones were found on average in CD8+ T cells than in CD4+ T cells. In the 0.1-3.0 mg/kg groups, partial responders had among the lowest normalized peripheral clonal expansion, particularly in CD8+ T cells. Low levels of normalized T-cell clonal expansion were also shown by some nonresponding patients. Clonal expansion of both CD4+ and CD8+ blood T cells was observed from baseline to week 6 at doses 0.1 to 3.0 mg/kg.

On this clone itself: Its antigen has not been determined. Base qualities are missing; no much larger clone stands one base away.

Reading from cysteine to phenylalanine, the CDR3 counts 13 amino acids. Here the CDR3 DNA is all that survives: 39 bases in frame from base 1. Relative to germline, V is missing 5 bases and J is missing 5 bases, with 2 bases of the junction outside any gene match. From a lookup of the germline V gene, CDR1 and CDR2 are SNHLY and FYNNEI. Patients with a history of autoimmune disease or receiving systemic immunosuppression were excluded from the trial. Peripheral blood for TCR sequencing was collected from all dose cohorts at baseline, on cycle 4 day 1, and on cycle 7 day 1. Samples were obtained from an open-label, multicenter, first-in-human phase I dose-escalation trial of ivuxolimab. Adults with locally advanced or metastatic melanoma, renal cell carcinoma, hepatocellular carcinoma or head and neck squamous cell carcinoma were enrolled in the trial. Before TCR sequencing, CD4+ T cells and CD8+ T cells from peripheral blood were sorted into separate populations.

To sequence the TCRbeta CDR3 region, genomic DNA was isolated from the sorted cells. TCRbeta CDR3 regions were sequenced using the immunoSEQ Assay. TCRdb stores this immuneACCESS table with in-frame sequences only. Part of the clones is absent; in the studies checked, under half of the shortfall reflects unresolved V genes, and no reason is known for the rest. A total of 65,000 to 95,000 clones appear in this sample, around 80% of them only once. Roughly 0.48% of the sample is in the top ten clones. The material sequenced was CD4+ or CD8+ T cells sorted from blood, taken in a trial of the OX40 agonist ivuxolimab. This receptor was obtained from an adult with an advanced solid tumor such as melanoma, head and neck, liver or kidney cancer. Rearrangement joined TRBV2 to TRBJ2-2, with 7 bases in between that match TRBD1. The sequence in DNA is TGTGCCAGCAGTCGACAGGGTACCGGGGAGCTGTTTTTT. It translates as CASSRQGTGELFF.